One sample yielded the 22 T cell receptor beta chains listed below, sequenced in a study of blood T cell repertoires in COVID-19. TCRdb's table, derived via immunoSEQ multiplex PCR, lists solely in-frame clones and lacks some. In the table there are a few hundred thousand clones, approximately 88% of which are singletons. What was sequenced was peripheral blood. The receptor set was obtained from a human donor in a cohort sampled during active COVID-19.

The V call is TRBV1, the J call TRBJ2-7; the D call of TRBD2 is as the table states it, not checked on the DNA. TRBV1 represents a pseudogene. The CDR3 has 17 residues. The CDR3 here is CTSSHPRGGGPIYEQYF. In nucleotides, the CDR3 is TGCACCAGCAGCCACCCTAGAGGGGGAGGGCCAATCTACGAGCAGTACTTC.

This sequence joins TRBV4-2 and TRBJ1-6; D may be TRBD1 (5 bases). Germline assignment: CDR1 LGHNA and CDR2 YNFKEQ. This CDR3 has 16 amino acids. With 4 bases removed from V and 8 bases from J, the gap between germline ends came to 18 bases. The CDR3 DNA sequence: TGTGCCAGCAGCCGGATCAGGAGACAGACATATTCACCCCTCCACTTT. Protein: CASSRIRRQTYSPLHF.

The V call is TRBV15, the J call TRBJ1-1, with a possible D match to TRBD1 (5 bases). The CDR3 runs to 14 residues. CDR1 LNHNV and CDR2 YYDKDF come from the germline V gene (reference sequence). V was cut by 0 bases and J by 3 bases, with 8 bases left in between. CDR3 in DNA: TGTGCCACCAGCAGAGATCGGGGGGACACTGAAGCTTTCTTT. It encodes CATSRDRGDTEAFF.

The CDR3 DNA sequence: TGTGCCAGCTCACCCCGGACAGGGCGTATTGAAAAACTGTTTTTT. Translating it yields CASSPRTGRIEKLFF. The chain links TRBV18 to TRBJ1-4; 8 bases align to TRBD1. Germline V gene data show CDR1 as KGHSH and CDR2 as LQKENI. Germline trimming cut 3 bases from V and 7 bases from J; bases unmatched to any gene: 7. The CDR3 is made up of 15 amino acids.

This rearrangement joins TRBV11-2 to TRBJ2-2, with D uncertain. The V gene's germline CDR1 is SGHAT and CDR2 FQNNGV. V lost 7 bases to trimming and J lost 5 bases, with 14 bases between them. This CDR3 contains 14 residues. The CDR3 DNA follows: TGTGCCAGCAAAGGAAGCAGGATGACCGGGGAGCTGTTTTTT. This sequence encodes CASKGSRMTGELFF.

The chain joins TRBV9 to TRBJ2-3; D is perhaps TRBD2 (5 bases). The ends were cut back, 4 bases at V and 1 base at J, with 16 bases in the middle. CDR3 size: 16 residues. CDR1 and CDR2 (germline): SGDLS, YYNGEE. CDR3 sequence: CASSPSNGAGTDTQYF. The CDR3 bases are TGTGCCAGCAGCCCCTCCAACGGAGCGGGCACAGATACGCAGTATTTT.

The chain uses TRBV7-9 and TRBJ1-3, with 7 bases fitting TRBD1. Germline values: CDR1 SEHNR, CDR2 FQNEAQ (reference sequence). There are 19 residues in the CDR3. V dropped 4 bases and J dropped 0; count of bases not matched to a gene: 15. The CDR3 DNA sequence: TGTGCCAGCAGCTCCCCCGGGACAGCCGAACTTATCTCTGGAAACACCATATATTTT. As protein: CASSSPGTAELISGNTIYF.

V and J are TRBV20-1 and TRBJ2-1, with 8 bases fitting TRBD2. This CDR3 is 15 amino acids long. The germline V gene has CDR1 DFQATT and CDR2 SNEGSKA (reference sequence). The J segment lost 3 bases and the V segment lost 6 bases, leaving 10 bases of the junction unmatched. CDR3 sequence (DNA): TGCAGTGCCAGTTCGCCGGGGGGGAACTACAATGAGCAGTTCTTC. Translated: CSASSPGGNYNEQFF.

The CDR3: CASSPTGGPGQGAPDNHQPQHF. CDR3 nucleotide sequence: TGTGCCAGCAGCCCAACCGGAGGACCGGGACAGGGGGCGCCGGACAATCATCAGCCCCAGCATTTT. The chain uses TRBV12-1 and TRBJ1-5; the D call of TRBD1 is as the table states it, not checked on the DNA. TRBV12-1 is designated a pseudogene. CDR3 length equals 22 residues.

The chain recombines TRBV5-4 with TRBJ2-7, with TRBD2 matching over 14 bases. V shed 3 bases and J 6 bases; nucleotides not matched to a gene: 8. The CDR3 totals 16 residues. CDR1 SGHNT and CDR2 YYREEE come from the germline V gene (reference sequence). The CDR3 loop is CASSSGLAGVSSEQYF. CDR3 sequence (DNA): TGTGCCAGCAGCTCGGGACTAGCGGGAGTATCAAGCGAGCAGTACTTC.

J is TRBJ1-2 and V is TRBV10-3; D possibly corresponds to TRBD1 (5 bases). Looked up from germline, CDR1 is ENHRY and CDR2 is SYGVKD. The CDR3 sequence is 14 residues long. V lost 3 bases to trimming and J lost 2 bases, with 10 bases between them. Here the CDR3 DNA reads TGTGCCATCAGTGACCTACGGGGGAACTATGGCTACACCTTC. The encoded protein is CAISDLRGNYGYTF.

This sequence joins TRBV6-5 and TRBJ2-7; TRBD1 aligns across 10 bases. V shed 2 bases and J 5 bases; nucleotides not matched to a gene: 9. Germline V gives CDR1 MNHEY, CDR2 SVGAGI. The CDR3 contains 16 residues. CDR3 sequence reads: CASSYVSGQGFHEQYF. DNA of the CDR3: TGTGCCAGCAGTTACGTATCGGGACAGGGGTTCCACGAGCAGTACTTC.

The DNA for the CDR3 is TGTGCCACCAGTGATTTCGGCGCAGGGGGGAGGGAGACCCAGTACTTC. Encoded protein: CATSDFGAGGRETQYF. The chain recombines TRBV24-1 with TRBJ2-5; possible D gene TRBD1, 7 bases. The CDR3 has 16 amino acids. Trimming left V 1 base short and J 5 bases short, with 16 bases between. Per the germline V gene, CDR1 is KGHDR and CDR2 is SFDVKD.

This sequence joins TRBV6-5 and TRBJ1-1; tentative D call: TRBD1 (6 bases). V was clipped by 5 bases and J by 1 base, with 8 bases between them. The CDR3 spans 13 residues. Germline lookup yields CDR1 MNHEY and CDR2 SVGAGI. The CDR3 nucleotides read TGTGCCAGCAGTAGGACAGAGAACACTGAAGCTTTCTTT. Translating it yields CASSRTENTEAFF.

This clone was seen only once. The chain uses TRBV9 and TRBJ2-7, with TRBD2 identical over 7 bases. This CDR3 comprises 14 residues. Germline CDR1 and CDR2: SGDLS and YYNGEE. Trimming cost V 4 bases and J 5 bases; bases outside gene matches: 9. CDR3 residues: CASSPRRGRDEQYF. The CDR3 region has the DNA TGTGCCAGCAGCCCACGACGAGGGAGGGACGAGCAGTACTTC.

This clone appeared once. This sequence joins TRBV3-1 (or the pseudogene TRBV3-2) and TRBJ1-1; TRBD1 matches 10 bases. This CDR3 spans 14 amino acids. Per the germline V gene, CDR1 is LGHDT and CDR2 is YNNKEL (reference sequence). Trimming at V came to 4 bases and at J to 4 bases, leaving 3 bases not matched to a gene. CDR3 bases: TGTGCCAGCAGCCTCCGGACAGGGGGCACTGAAGCTTTCTTT. Protein sequence: CASSLRTGGTEAFF.

The rearrangement joins TRBV6-2 or TRBV6-3 to TRBJ2-7; 7 nucleotides line up with TRBD2. This CDR3 region has 14 residues. In germline, CDR1 is MNHEY, CDR2 SVGEGT. Trimming cost V 6 bases and J 11 bases; bases outside gene matches: 16. CDR3 nucleotides: TGTGCCAGCAGCCCGGGACTATCTCCCCCGAGGGAGTACTTC. Protein: CASSPGLSPPREYF.

This sequence joins TRBV19 and TRBJ1-2; 7 bases fit TRBD1. This CDR3 is 14 amino acids long. V trimming: 5 bases; J trimming: 2 bases; junction bases outside the gene matches: 5. The V gene's germline CDR1 is LNHDA and CDR2 SQIVND (reference sequence). The CDR3 region has the DNA TGTGCCAGTAGTTTTCGACAGGGAAACTATGGCTACACCTTC. Protein: CASSFRQGNYGYTF.

This clone occurred a few times. The V and J genes are TRBV4-2 and TRBJ2-7; 7 bases match TRBD2. This CDR3 region has 15 residues. The V gene's germline CDR1 is LGHNA and CDR2 YNFKEQ. V dropped 1 base and J dropped 2; count of bases not matched to a gene: 5. Here the CDR3 DNA reads TGTGCCAGCAGCCAAGGACTAGCTGCCACCTACGAGCAGTACTTC. It yields the protein CASSQGLAATYEQYF.

V and J are TRBV5-8 and TRBJ1-1; 7 bases fit TRBD1. Per germline, CDR1 SGHTS and CDR2 YDEGEE. The V gene end was trimmed by 7 bases and the J gene end by 2 bases; junction bases not matched to a gene: 23. This CDR3 comprises 19 residues. CDR3 sequence: CASPGTDFGHLIPNTEAFF. CDR3 in DNA: TGTGCCAGCCCTGGGACAGACTTTGGCCACCTTATACCAAACACTGAAGCTTTCTTT.

The chain combines TRBV7-9 with TRBJ1-5; D might be TRBD1 (6 bases). This CDR3 contains 14 residues. Trimming took 3 bases from V and 6 from J, leaving 12 bases between them. Germline loops: CDR1 SEHNR, CDR2 FQNEAQ (reference sequence). Here the CDR3 DNA reads TGTGCCAGCAGCTTTTCAGGGGCGGGTCAGCCCCAGCATTTT. Translated, it gives CASSFSGAGQPQHF. The full variable domain, rest sourced from reference TRBV7-9 and TRBJ1-5, is DTGVSQNPRHKITKRGQNVTFRCDPISEHNRLYWYRQTLGQGPEFLTYFQNEAQLEKSRLLSDRFSAERPKGSFSTLEIQRTEQGDSAMYLCASSFSGAGQPQHFGDGTRLSIL.

The chain is built from TRBV5-1 and TRBJ1-1, with D possibly TRBD1 on 6 matching bases. CDR1 is SGHRS and CDR2 is YFSETQ in the germline V gene. The CDR3 is 13 residues long. V lost 0 bases, J lost 9 bases, and 12 bases lay in between. Here the CDR3 reads CASSLGAGVQAFF. CDR3 in DNA: TGCGCCAGCAGCTTGGGGGCAGGGGTCCAAGCTTTCTTT.